This record looks at one TCR beta chain sequence and its context. The observed sequence ends 3 residues before the CDR3 terminus, with the missing tail filled in from the germline J gene. TCRdb's table, derived via immunoSEQ multiplex PCR, lists solely in-frame clones and lacks some. The sample yields approximately 31,000 clones, of which the top ten take up approximately 7.3%. This entry is derived from a study of Tregs in tolerant kidney transplant recipients. Whole-study context: The nonmyeloablative bone marrow transplants came from related graft donors, with transient mixed chimerism.

Thawed PBMCs were FACS-sorted into unstimulated CD4+CD25+CD127- regulatory T cells, CD4+CD25- non-regulatory cells, CD4 and CD8 cells. Trimming removed 3 bases from V and 0 bases from J, with 9 bases in between. CDR3 length: 15 amino acids. Looked up from germline, CDR1 is SEHNR and CDR2 is FQNEAQ (reference sequence). The origin of this receptor is a human donor who received a combined kidney and bone marrow transplant. The source material was CD8+ T cells from blood, sampled before the transplant. The rearrangement uses TRBV7-9 and TRBJ2-1, with D perhaps TRBD2 (6 bases). The CDR3 here is CASSLPSDSYNEQFF. The CDR3 DNA, read in part, is TGTGCCAGCAGCTTGCCTAGCGACTCCTACAATGAG.